This T cell receptor (beta chain) was documented in a study of OX40 agonist ivuxolimab in advanced cancers. This clone is classed as medium-sized (0.01 to 0.1%). Its target is not known. Generated by immunoSEQ multiplex PCR, the TCRdb table keeps only in-frame clones and is missing some. The sample includes about 91,000 clones, roughly 80% seen only once; the top ten take 0.9% to 1.2%. The CDR3 has 13 amino acids. Per the germline V gene, CDR1 is MNHNY and CDR2 is SVGAGI (reference sequence). Trimming took 2 bases from V and 7 from J, leaving 9 bases between them. Study findings and constraints: Clonal expansion from baseline to week 6 occurred in both CD4+ and CD8+ T cells.

This receptor was identified in an adult with an advanced solid tumor such as melanoma, head and neck, liver or kidney cancer. The sample was CD4+ or CD8+ T cells sorted from blood, taken in a trial of the OX40 agonist ivuxolimab. This rearrangement joins TRBV6-6 to TRBJ2-4; D tentatively reads TRBD1 or TRBD2 (5 bases each). This CDR3 is CASSYGGENIQYF. The DNA for the CDR3 is TGTGCCAGCAGTTACGGGGGTGAGAACATTCAGTACTTC.